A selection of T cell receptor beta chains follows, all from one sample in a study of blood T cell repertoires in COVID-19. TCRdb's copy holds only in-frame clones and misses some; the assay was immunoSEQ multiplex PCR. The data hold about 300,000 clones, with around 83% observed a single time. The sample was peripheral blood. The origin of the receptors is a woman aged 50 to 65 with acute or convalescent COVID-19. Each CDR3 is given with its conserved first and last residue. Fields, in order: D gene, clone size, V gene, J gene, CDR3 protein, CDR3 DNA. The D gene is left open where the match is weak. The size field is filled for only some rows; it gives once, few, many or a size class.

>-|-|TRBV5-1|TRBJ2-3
CASRQGSTDTQYF
TGCGCCAGCAGGCAGGGTAGCACAGATACGCAGTATTTT
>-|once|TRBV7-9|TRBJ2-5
CASSLGSQETQYF
TGTGCCAGCAGCTTAGGCAGCCAAGAGACCCAGTACTTC
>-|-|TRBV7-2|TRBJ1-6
CASSLRGDDSPLHF
TGTGCCAGCAGCTTGCGCGGGGACGATTCACCCCTCCACTTT
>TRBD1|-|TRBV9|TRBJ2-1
CASSVVGTTGEGEQFF
TGTGCCAGCAGCGTAGTCGGTACCACAGGGGAAGGTGAGCAGTTCTTC
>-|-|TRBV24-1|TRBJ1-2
CATSEGAGGHLNYGYTF
TGTGCCACCAGTGAGGGGGCTGGGGGACATCTGAACTATGGCTACACCTTC
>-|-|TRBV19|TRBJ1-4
CASSSFRAGESSEKLFF
TGTGCCAGTAGCTCGTTCAGGGCAGGGGAGTCGAGTGAAAAACTGTTTTTT
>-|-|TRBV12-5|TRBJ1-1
CASGLAPQVMNTEAFF
TGTGCTAGTGGTTTGGCCCCACAGGTGATGAACACTGAAGCTTTCTTT
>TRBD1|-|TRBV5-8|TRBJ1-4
CASSRTGGANEKLFF
TGTGCCAGCAGCCGAACAGGGGGCGCGAATGAAAAACTGTTTTTT
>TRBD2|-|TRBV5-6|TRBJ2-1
CASSFLAGASSYNEQFF
TGTGCCAGCAGCTTTCTAGCGGGTGCTAGCTCCTACAATGAGCAGTTCTTC
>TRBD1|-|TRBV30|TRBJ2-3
CAWKIGQGSTDTQYF
TGTGCCTGGAAGATTGGACAGGGAAGCACAGATACGCAGTATTTT
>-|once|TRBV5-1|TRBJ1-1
CASSATMNTEAFF
TGCGCCAGCAGCGCCACAATGAACACTGAAGCTTTCTTT
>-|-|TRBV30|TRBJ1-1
CAWSHDRFEAFF
TGTGCCTGGAGTCATGACAGGTTTGAAGCTTTCTTT
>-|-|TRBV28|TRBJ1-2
CASSSGSGTIRGYTF
TGTGCCAGCAGCTCGGGTTCAGGGACTATACGGGGCTACACCTTC
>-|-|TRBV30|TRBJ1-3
CAWKAGAGNTIYF
TGTGCCTGGAAGGCAGGGGCTGGAAACACCATATATTTT
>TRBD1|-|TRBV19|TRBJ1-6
CASRHTGGVSPLHF
TGTGCCAGTAGACACACAGGGGGCGTTTCACCCCTCCACTTT
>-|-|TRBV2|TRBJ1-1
CASSEPGGRNTEAFF
TGTGCCAGCAGTGAACCAGGAGGCCGGAACACTGAAGCTTTCTTT
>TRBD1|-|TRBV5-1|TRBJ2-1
CASSLGGQITFF
TGCGCCAGCAGCTTGGGGGGACAGATTACGTTCTTC
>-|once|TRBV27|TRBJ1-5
CASSSQGRQPQHF
TGTGCCAGCAGTAGTCAGGGGCGTCAGCCCCAGCATTTT
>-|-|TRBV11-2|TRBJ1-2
CASSLAGAGAGYTF
TGTGCCAGCAGCTTAGCGGGCGCAGGGGCCGGCTACACCTTC
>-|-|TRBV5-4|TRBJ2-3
CASSLSGGSTDTQYF
TGTGCCAGCAGCTTGTCCGGCGGTAGCACAGATACGCAGTATTTT
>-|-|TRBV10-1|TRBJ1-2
CASSRDTNSPLWGYTF
TGCGCCAGCAGCCGGGACACGAATTCGCCGTTATGGGGCTACACCTTC
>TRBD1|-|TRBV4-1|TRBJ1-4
CASSQGEGADEKLFF
TGCGCCAGCAGCCAAGGCGAGGGGGCGGATGAAAAACTGTTTTTT
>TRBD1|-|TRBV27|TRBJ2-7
CASRLQGAHYEQYF
TGTGCCAGCAGGCTACAGGGGGCGCACTACGAGCAGTACTTC
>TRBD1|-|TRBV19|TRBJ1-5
CASTDRGSANQPQHF
TGTGCCAGTACCGACAGGGGATCAGCTAATCAGCCCCAGCATTTT
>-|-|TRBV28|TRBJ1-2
CASSLGGTNYGYTF
TGTGCCAGCTCCTTGGGGGGGACAAACTATGGCTACACCTTC
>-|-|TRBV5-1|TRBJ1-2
CASSLVGQLYGYTF
TGCGCCAGCAGCTTGGTCGGACAGCTCTATGGCTACACCTTC
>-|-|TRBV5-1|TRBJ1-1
CASSLGAGIDTEAFF
TGCGCCAGCAGCTTGGGGGCAGGGATAGACACTGAAGCTTTCTTT
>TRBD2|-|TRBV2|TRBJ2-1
CASSAQREMAYNEQFF
TGTGCCAGCAGTGCCCAGCGGGAGATGGCCTACAATGAGCAGTTCTTC
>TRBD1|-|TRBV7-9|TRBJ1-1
CASSPGAGGNTEAFF
TGTGCCAGCAGTCCCGGGGCAGGGGGCAACACTGAAGCTTTCTTT
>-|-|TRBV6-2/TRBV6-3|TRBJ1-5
CASSYSRYQPQHF
TGTGCCAGCAGTTACTCTCGTTATCAGCCCCAGCATTTT
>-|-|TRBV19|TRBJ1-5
CASKSSRNNQPQHF
TGTGCCAGTAAGTCGTCCAGAAACAATCAGCCCCAGCATTTT
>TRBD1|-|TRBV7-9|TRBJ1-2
CASTNGQGANYGYTF
TGTGCCAGCACCAATGGACAGGGGGCTAACTATGGCTACACCTTC
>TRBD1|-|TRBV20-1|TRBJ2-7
CSASLGQGYEQYF
TGCAGTGCTAGTTTGGGACAGGGCTACGAGCAGTACTTC
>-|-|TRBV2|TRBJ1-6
CASSETGGSPNNSPLHF
TGTGCCAGCAGTGAAACAGGAGGGTCCCCCAATAATTCACCCCTCCACTTT
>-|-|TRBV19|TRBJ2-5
CASSIDQEGGALETQYF
TGTGCCAGTAGTATAGATCAGGAGGGGGGGGCGTTAGAGACCCAGTACTTC
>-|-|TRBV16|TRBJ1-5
CASSQYQGSLNQPQHF
TGTGCCAGCAGCCAATATCAGGGTTCGTTGAATCAGCCCCAGCATTTT
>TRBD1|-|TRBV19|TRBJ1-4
CASSTHPGQGEKLFF
TGTGCCAGTAGTACTCATCCGGGACAGGGTGAAAAACTGTTTTTT
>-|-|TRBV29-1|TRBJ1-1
CSVRVGTEAFF
TGCAGCGTCAGGGTCGGCACTGAAGCTTTCTTT
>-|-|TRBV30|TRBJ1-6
CAWRGQGSPLHF
TGTGCCTGGAGGGGGCAGGGTTCACCCCTCCACTTT
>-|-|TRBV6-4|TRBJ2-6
CASSDEAGANVLTF
TGTGCCAGCAGTGACGAGGCTGGGGCCAACGTCCTGACTTTC
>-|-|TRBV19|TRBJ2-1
CASSIDREGWNEQFF
TGTGCCAGTAGTATAGACAGGGAAGGGTGGAATGAGCAGTTCTTC
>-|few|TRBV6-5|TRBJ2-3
CASSRGQPRTDTQYF
TGTGCCAGCAGTCGCGGACAGCCCCGTACAGATACGCAGTATTTT
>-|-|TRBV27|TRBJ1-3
CASSLQQVSSGNTIYF
TGTGCCAGCAGTTTACAGCAGGTGAGCTCTGGAAACACCATATATTTT
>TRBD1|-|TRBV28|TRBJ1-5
CASSYRDSYYSNQPQHF
TGTGCCAGCAGTTACCGGGACAGCTACTATAGCAATCAGCCCCAGCATTTT
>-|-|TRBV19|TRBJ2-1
CASSNSIADEQFF
TGTGCCAGTAGTAATAGCATAGCGGATGAGCAGTTCTTC
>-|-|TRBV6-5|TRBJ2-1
CASSWTVSYNEQFF
TGTGCCAGCAGCTGGACTGTGTCCTACAATGAGCAGTTCTTC
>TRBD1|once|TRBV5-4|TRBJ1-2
CASSLDRGSNYGYTF
TGTGCCAGCAGCTTGGACAGGGGATCTAACTATGGCTACACCTTC
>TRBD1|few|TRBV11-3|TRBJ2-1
CASSYGGTGENEQFF
TGTGCCAGCAGTTACGGGGGGACAGGGGAGAATGAGCAGTTCTTC
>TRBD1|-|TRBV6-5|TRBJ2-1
CASSTGQVSYNEQFF
TGTGCCAGCAGTACTGGACAGGTCTCCTACAATGAGCAGTTCTTC
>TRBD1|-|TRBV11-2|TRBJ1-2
CASSVTGRYGYTF
TGTGCCAGCAGCGTGACAGGGAGATATGGCTACACCTTC
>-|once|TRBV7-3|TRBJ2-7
CASSSSPGNLEQYF
TGTGCCAGCAGCTCCAGCCCAGGGAATCTCGAGCAGTACTTC
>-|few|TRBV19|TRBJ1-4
CASSITGGGEKLFF
TGTGCCAGTAGTATAACTGGGGGAGGGGAAAAACTGTTTTTT
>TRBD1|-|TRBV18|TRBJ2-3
CASSHRGRGDTDTQYF
TGTGCCAGCTCACACAGGGGCCGGGGAGACACAGATACGCAGTATTTT
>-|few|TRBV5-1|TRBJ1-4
CASSWFGRGTNEKLFF
TGCGCCAGCAGCTGGTTCGGAAGGGGAACTAATGAAAAACTGTTTTTT
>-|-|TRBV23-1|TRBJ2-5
CASTQREETQYF
TGCGCCAGCACCCAACGGGAGGAGACCCAGTACTTC